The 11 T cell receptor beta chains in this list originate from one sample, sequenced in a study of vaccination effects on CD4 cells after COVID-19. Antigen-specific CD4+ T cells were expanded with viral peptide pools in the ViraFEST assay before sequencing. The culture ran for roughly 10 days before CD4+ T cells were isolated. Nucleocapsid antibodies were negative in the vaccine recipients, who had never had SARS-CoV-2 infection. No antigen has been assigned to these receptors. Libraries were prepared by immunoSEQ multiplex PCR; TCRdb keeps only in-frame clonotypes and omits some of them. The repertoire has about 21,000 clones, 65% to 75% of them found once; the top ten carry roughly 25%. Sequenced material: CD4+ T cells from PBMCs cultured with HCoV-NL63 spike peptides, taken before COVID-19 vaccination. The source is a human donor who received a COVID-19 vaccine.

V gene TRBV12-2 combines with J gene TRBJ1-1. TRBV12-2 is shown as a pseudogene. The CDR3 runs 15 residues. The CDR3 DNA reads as TGTGCAAGAAGGGCGAACCCCCTTCTGAACACTGAAGCTTTCTTT. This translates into CARRANPLLNTEAFF.

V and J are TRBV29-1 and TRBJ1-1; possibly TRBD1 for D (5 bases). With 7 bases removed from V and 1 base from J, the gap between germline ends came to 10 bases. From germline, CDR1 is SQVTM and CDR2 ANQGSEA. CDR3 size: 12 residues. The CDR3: CSAGAWNTEAFF. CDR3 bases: TGCAGCGCCGGGGCTTGGAACACTGAAGCTTTCTTT.

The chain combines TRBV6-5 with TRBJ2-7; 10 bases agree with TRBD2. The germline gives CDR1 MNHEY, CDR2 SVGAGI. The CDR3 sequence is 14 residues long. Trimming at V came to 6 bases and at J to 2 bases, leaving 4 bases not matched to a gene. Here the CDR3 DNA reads TGTGCCAGCAGGGCTAGCGGGGGCCCCTACGAGCAGTACTTC. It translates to CASRASGGPYEQYF.

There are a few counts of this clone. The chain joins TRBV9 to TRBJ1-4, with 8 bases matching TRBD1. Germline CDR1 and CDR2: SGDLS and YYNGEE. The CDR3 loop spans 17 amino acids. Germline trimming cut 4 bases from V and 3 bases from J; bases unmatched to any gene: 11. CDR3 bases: TGTGCCAGCAGCCCAGACGACAGGGGATCGGCTAATGAAAAACTGTTTTTT. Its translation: CASSPDDRGSANEKLFF.

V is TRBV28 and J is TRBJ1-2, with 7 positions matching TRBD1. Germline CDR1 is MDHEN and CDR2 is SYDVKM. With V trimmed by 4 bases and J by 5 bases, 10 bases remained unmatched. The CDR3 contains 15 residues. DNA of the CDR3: TGTGCCAGCAGTTCGGCTCAGGGGGGTAGATATGGCTACACCTTC. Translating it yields CASSSAQGGRYGYTF.

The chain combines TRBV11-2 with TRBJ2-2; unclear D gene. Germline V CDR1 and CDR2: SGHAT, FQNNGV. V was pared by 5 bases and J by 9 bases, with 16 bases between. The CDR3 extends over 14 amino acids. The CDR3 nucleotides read TGTGCCAGCAGCCCGAGCTCGGGTGGACGGGAGCTGTTTTTT. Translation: CASSPSSGGRELFF.

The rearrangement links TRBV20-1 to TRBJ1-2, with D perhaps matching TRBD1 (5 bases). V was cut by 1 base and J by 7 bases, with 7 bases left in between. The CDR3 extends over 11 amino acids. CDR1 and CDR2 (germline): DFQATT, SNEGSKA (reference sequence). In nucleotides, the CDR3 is TGCAGTGCTAGAGCAGGGACTGGCTACACCTTC. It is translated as CSARAGTGYTF.

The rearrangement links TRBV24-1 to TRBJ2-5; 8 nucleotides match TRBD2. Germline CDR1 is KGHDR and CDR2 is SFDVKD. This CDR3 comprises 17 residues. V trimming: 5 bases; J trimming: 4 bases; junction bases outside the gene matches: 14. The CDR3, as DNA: TGTGCCACCAGTGCCCCCCCCGGGACTAGAGGGGGAGAGACCCAGTACTTC. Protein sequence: CATSAPPGTRGGETQYF.

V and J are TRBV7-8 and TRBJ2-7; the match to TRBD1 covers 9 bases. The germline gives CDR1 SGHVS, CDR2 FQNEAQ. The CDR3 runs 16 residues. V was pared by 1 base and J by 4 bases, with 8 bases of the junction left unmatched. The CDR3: CASSLGGRTGVYEQYF. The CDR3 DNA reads TGTGCCAGCAGCTTAGGGGGGCGGACAGGGGTGTACGAGCAGTACTTC.

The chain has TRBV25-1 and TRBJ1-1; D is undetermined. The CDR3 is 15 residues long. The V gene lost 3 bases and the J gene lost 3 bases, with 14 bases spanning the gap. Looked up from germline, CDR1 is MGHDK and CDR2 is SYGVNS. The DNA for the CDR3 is TGTGCCAGCAGTGATCCGGCGGGGATGGACACTGAAGCTTTCTTT. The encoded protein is CASSDPAGMDTEAFF.

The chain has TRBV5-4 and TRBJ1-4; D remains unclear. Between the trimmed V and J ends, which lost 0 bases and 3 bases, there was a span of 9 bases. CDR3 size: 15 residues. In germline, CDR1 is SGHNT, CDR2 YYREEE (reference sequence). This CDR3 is CASSLGPGSNEKLFF. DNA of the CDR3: TGTGCCAGCAGCTTGGGTCCGGGGTCTAATGAAAAACTGTTTTTT.